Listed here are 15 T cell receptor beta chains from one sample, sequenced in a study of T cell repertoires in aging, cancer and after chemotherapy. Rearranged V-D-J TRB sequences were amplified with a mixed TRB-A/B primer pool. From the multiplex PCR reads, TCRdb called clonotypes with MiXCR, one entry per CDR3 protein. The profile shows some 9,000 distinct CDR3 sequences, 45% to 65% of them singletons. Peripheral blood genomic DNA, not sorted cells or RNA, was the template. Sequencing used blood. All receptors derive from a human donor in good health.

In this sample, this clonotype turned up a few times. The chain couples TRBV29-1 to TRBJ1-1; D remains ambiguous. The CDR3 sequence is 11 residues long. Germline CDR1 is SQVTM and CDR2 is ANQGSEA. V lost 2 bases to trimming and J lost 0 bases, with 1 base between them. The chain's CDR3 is CSVELNTEAFF. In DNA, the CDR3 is TGCAGCGTTGAACTGAACACTGAAGCTTTCTTT. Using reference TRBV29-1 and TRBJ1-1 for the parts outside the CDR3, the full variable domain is SAVISQKPSRDICQRGTSLTIQCQVDSQVTMMFWYRQQPGQSLTLIATANQGSEATYESGFVIDKFPISRPNLTFSTLTVSNMSPEDSSIYLCSVELNTEAFFGQGTRLTVV.

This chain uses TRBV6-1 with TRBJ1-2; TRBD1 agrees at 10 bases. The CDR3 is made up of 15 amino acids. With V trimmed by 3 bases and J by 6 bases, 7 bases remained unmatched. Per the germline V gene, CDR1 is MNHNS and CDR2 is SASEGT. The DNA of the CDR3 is TGTGCCAGCAGTGAGACGACAGGGGGCTTAGATGGCTACACCTTC. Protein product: CASSETTGGLDGYTF.

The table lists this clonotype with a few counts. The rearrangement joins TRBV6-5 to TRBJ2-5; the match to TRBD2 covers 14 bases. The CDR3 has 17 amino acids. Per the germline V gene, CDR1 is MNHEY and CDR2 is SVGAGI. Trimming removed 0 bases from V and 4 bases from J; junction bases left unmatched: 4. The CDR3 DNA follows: TGTGCCAGCAGTTACTCGACTAGCGGGGGGGCCCGAGAGACCCAGTACTTC. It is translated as CASSYSTSGGARETQYF.

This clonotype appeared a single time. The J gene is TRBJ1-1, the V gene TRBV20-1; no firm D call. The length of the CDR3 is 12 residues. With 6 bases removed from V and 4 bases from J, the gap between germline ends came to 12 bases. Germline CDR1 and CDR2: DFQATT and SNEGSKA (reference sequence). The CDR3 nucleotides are TGCAGTGCCAGGCTGGGTATCACTGAAGCTTTCTTT. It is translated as CSARLGITEAFF.

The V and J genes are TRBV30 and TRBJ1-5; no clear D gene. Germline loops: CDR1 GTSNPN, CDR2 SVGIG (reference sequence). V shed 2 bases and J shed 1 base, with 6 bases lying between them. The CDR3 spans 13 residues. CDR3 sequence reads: CAWSKGSNQPQHF. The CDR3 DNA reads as TGTGCCTGGAGTAAGGGAAGCAATCAGCCCCAGCATTTT.

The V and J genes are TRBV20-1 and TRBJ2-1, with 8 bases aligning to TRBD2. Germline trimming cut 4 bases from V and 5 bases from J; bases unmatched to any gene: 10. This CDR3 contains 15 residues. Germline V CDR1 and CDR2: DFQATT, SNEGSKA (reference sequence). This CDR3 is CSATPAGGTDNEQFF. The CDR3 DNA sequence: TGCAGTGCTACCCCCGCGGGAGGAACCGACAATGAGCAGTTCTTC.

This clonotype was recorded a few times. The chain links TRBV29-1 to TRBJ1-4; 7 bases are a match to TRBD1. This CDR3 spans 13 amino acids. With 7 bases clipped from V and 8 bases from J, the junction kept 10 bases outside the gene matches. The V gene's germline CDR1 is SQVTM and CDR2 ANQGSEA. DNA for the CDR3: TGCAGCGCTATAACAGGGGCGGGGGAAAAACTGTTTTTT. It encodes CSAITGAGEKLFF.

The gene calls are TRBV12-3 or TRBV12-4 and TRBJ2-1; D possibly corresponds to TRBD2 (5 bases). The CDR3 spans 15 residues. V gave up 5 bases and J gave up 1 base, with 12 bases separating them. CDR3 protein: CASSTALDSYNEQFF. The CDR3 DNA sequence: TGTGCCAGCAGTACTGCACTAGATTCCTACAATGAGCAGTTCTTC.

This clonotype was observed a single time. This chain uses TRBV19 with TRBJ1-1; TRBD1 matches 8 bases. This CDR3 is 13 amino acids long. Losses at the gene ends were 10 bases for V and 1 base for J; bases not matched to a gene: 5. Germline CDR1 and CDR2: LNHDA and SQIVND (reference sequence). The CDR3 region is CATDQGANTEAFF. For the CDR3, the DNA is TGTGCCACGGATCAGGGGGCGAACACTGAAGCTTTCTTT. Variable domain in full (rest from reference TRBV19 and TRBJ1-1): DGGITQSPKYLFRKEGQNVTLSCEQNLNHDAMYWYRQDPGQGLRLIYYSQIVNDFQKGDIAEGYSVSREKKESFPLTVTSAQKNPTAFYLCATDQGANTEAFFGQGTRLTVV.

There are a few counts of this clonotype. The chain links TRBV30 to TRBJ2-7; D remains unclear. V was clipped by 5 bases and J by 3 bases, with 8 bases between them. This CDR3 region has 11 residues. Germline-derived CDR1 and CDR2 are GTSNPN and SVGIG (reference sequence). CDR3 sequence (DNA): TGTGCCTGGGGACGGAACTACGAGCAGTACTTC. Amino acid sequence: CAWGRNYEQYF.

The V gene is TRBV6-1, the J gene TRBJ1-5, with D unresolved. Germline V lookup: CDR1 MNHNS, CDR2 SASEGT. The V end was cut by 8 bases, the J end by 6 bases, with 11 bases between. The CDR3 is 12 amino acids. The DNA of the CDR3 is TGTGCCAGCGGTTCCTTGTCTCAGCCCCAGCATTTT. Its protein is CASGSLSQPQHF.

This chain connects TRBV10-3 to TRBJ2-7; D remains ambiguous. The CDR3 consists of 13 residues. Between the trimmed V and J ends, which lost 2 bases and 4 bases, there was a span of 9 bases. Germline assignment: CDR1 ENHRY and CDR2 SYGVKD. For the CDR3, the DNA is TGTGCCATCAGTGAGGGCTTACTGTACGAGCAGTACTTC. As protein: CAISEGLLYEQYF.

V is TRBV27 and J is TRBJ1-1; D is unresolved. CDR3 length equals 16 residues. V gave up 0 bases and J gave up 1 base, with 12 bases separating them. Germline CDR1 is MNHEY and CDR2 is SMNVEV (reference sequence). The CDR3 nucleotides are TGTGCCAGCAGTTTATCGGCAGGCGCGTCGAACACTGAAGCTTTCTTT. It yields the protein CASSLSAGASNTEAFF.

The CDR3 coding sequence is TGTGCCACCAGCAGAGCTGGACAGGCAGACTATGGCTACACCTTC. Its translation is CATSRAGQADYGYTF. The rearrangement links TRBV15 to TRBJ1-2; TRBD1 agrees at 7 bases. Trimming removed 1 base from V and 3 bases from J; junction bases left unmatched: 5. Germline-derived CDR1 and CDR2 are LNHNV and YYDKDF (reference sequence). This CDR3 region has 15 residues.

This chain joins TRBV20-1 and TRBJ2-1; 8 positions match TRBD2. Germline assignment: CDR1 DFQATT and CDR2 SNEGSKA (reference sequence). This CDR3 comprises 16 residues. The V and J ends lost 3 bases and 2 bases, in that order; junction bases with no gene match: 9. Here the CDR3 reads CSARAFRLATYNEQFF. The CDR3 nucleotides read TGCAGTGCTAGGGCTTTTCGACTAGCGACCTACAATGAGCAGTTCTTC.